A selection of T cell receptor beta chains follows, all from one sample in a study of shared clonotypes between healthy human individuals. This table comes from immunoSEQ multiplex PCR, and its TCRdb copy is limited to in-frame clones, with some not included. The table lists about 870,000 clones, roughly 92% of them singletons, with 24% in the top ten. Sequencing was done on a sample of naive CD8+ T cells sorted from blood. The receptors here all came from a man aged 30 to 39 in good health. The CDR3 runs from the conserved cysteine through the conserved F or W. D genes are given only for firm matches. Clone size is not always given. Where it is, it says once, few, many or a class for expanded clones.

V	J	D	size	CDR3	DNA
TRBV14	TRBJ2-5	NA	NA	CASSSSRKTQYF	TGTGCCAGCTCCTCAAGTAGGAAGACCCAGTACTTC
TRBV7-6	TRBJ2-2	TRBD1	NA	CASSLAAQVAGGSTGELFF	TGTGCCAGCAGCTTAGCGGCCCAGGTGGCAGGGGGTAGCACCGGGGAGCTGTTTTTT
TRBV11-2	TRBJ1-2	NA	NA	CASSLQGVGYGYTF	TGTGCCAGCAGTCTCCAGGGCGTTGGCTATGGCTACACCTTC
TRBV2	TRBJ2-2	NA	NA	CASSETSAGGELFF	TGTGCCAGCAGTGAAACCAGCGCCGGCGGGGAGCTGTTTTTT
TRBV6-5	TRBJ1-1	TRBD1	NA	CASSYSTGGVTEAFF	TGTGCCAGCAGTTACTCGACAGGGGGCGTCACTGAAGCTTTCTTT
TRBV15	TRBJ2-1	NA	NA	CATSPGISNEQFF	TGTGCCACCAGCCCCGGGATCTCCAATGAGCAGTTCTTC
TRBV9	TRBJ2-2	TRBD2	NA	CASSVAGLAYTGELFF	TGTGCCAGCAGCGTAGCTGGACTAGCTTACACCGGGGAGCTGTTTTTT
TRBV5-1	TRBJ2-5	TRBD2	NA	CASSLALAGGGETQYF	TGCGCCAGCAGCTTGGCCCTAGCGGGAGGTGGGGAGACCCAGTACTTC
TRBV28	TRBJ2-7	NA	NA	CASSGDVYEQYF	TGTGCCAGCAGTGGGGACGTCTACGAGCAGTACTTC
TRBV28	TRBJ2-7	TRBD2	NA	CASSSGTSGIDYEQYF	TGTGCCAGCAGTTCCGGGACTAGCGGGATTGATTACGAGCAGTACTTC
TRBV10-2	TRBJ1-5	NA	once	CASSERGSNQPQHF	TGCGCCAGCAGTGAAAGGGGTAGCAATCAGCCCCAGCATTTT
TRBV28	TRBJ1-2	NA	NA	CASVVQGKGYGYTF	TGTGCCAGCGTTGTGCAGGGAAAAGGCTATGGCTACACCTTC
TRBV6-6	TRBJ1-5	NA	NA	CASSYGGGNQPQHF	TGTGCCAGCAGTTACGGGGGCGGCAATCAGCCCCAGCATTTT
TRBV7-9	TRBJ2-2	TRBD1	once	CASSSSGTDYTGELFF	TGTGCCAGCAGCTCCTCCGGGACAGACTACACCGGGGAGCTGTTTTTT
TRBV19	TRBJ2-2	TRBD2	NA	CASSIPTSGRISGELFF	TGTGCCAGTAGTATTCCCACTAGCGGGAGAATATCCGGGGAGCTGTTTTTT
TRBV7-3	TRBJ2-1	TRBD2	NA	CASSLTARGLASNEQFF	TGTGCCAGCAGCTTAACCGCTCGGGGACTAGCAAGCAATGAGCAGTTCTTC
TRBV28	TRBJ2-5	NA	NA	CASSSTGTPQETQYF	TGTGCCAGCAGTTCGACCGGGACACCCCAAGAGACCCAGTACTTC
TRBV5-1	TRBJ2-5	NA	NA	CASSFKVFQETQYF	TGCGCCAGCAGCTTTAAAGTATTTCAAGAGACCCAGTACTTC
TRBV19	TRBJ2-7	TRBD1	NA	CASSRQGDYEQYF	TGTGCCAGTAGCAGACAGGGGGACTACGAGCAGTACTTC
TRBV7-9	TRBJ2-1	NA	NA	CASSLRGSPTIGYNEQFF	TGTGCCAGCAGCTTAAGAGGCTCCCCGACAATCGGGTACAATGAGCAGTTCTTC
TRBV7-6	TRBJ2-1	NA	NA	CASSLRSSNEQFF	TGTGCCAGCAGCTTGCGGTCCTCCAATGAGCAGTTCTTC
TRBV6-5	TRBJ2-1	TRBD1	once	CASSYSPGGQYNEQFF	TGTGCCAGCAGTTACTCGCCAGGGGGCCAGTACAATGAGCAGTTCTTC
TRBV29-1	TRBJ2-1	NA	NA	CSVVEHSYNEQFF	TGCAGCGTTGTGGAACACTCCTACAATGAGCAGTTCTTC
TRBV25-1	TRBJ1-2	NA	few	CASSEYSDSINYGYTF	TGTGCCAGCAGTGAATATTCGGACTCCATTAACTATGGCTACACCTTC
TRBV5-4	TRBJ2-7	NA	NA	CASSLSTGWEKYF	TGTGCCAGCAGCTTGTCCACAGGGTGGGAGAAGTACTTC
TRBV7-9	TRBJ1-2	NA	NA	CASSFLGGYTF	TGTGCCAGCAGCTTTTTGGGTGGCTACACCTTC
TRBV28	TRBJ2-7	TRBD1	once	CASSLLIPRGRPYEQYF	TGTGCCAGCAGTTTATTGATCCCCAGGGGGCGCCCCTACGAGCAGTACTTC
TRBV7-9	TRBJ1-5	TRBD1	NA	CASSGDREASGPQHF	TGTGCCAGCAGCGGGGACAGGGAGGCGAGTGGGCCCCAGCATTTT
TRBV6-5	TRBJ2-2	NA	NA	CASSLGRSGELFF	TGTGCCAGCAGTCTAGGGAGGTCCGGGGAGCTGTTTTTT
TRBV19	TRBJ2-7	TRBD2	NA	CASSIRATSGTYEQYF	TGTGCCAGTAGTATACGGGCTACTAGCGGGACCTACGAGCAGTACTTC
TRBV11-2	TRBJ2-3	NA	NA	CASSLGPYTDTQYF	TGTGCCAGCAGCTTAGGTCCCTACACAGATACGCAGTATTTT
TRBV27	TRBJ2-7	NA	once	CASSLIRGSYEQYF	TGTGCCAGCAGTCTGATACGAGGGAGCTACGAGCAGTACTTC
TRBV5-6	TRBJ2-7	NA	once	CASSPGSPEQYF	TGTGCCAGCAGCCCCGGATCTCCCGAGCAGTACTTC
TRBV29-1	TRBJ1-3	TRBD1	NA	CSVLRDSGNTIYF	TGCAGCGTGTTGAGGGACAGCGGAAACACCATATATTTT
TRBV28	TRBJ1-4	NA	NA	CASSFRLGMGEKLFF	TGTGCCAGCAGTTTTCGGTTGGGGATGGGGGAAAAACTGTTTTTT
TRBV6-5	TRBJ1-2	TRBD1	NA	CASSYYRGGYGYTF	TGTGCCAGCAGCTACTACAGGGGCGGGTATGGCTACACCTTC
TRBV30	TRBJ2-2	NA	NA	CAWDGHHMNTGELFF	TGTGCCTGGGATGGACACCACATGAACACCGGGGAGCTGTTTTTT